The rows below give T cell receptor beta chains drawn from one sample of a study of OX40 agonist ivuxolimab in advanced cancers. TCRdb keeps only in-frame clones here, not all; method: immunoSEQ multiplex PCR. The table has tens of thousands of clones, around 84% seen once. Sample: CD4+ or CD8+ T cells sorted from blood, taken in a trial of the OX40 agonist ivuxolimab. These receptor sequences come from an adult with an advanced solid tumor such as melanoma, head and neck, liver or kidney cancer. CDR3s include the opening cysteine and the closing phenylalanine or tryptophan. The size entry is marked missing in some rows and otherwise reads once, few, many or a size class.

clone_size j_call v_call cdr3_aa
NA TRBJ1-3 TRBV7-9 CASSSGQPRVPIYF
NA TRBJ1-5 TRBV7-8 CASSLGDRRLNQPQHF
NA TRBJ1-1 TRBV5-4 CASSLVGINTEAFF
NA TRBJ2-6 TRBV1 CTSSPNSGANVLTF
NA TRBJ2-1 TRBV7-8 CASSLARRGHSYNEQFF
once TRBJ2-3 TRBV18 CASSLLAGGPTDTQYF
NA TRBJ1-5 TRBV6-5 CASSSSGIRNQPQHF
few TRBJ1-3 TRBV11-3 CASTTAVYSGNTIYF
NA TRBJ1-1 TRBV9 CASSVVPDRIAFNTEAFF
once TRBJ2-3 TRBV13 CASSPDRGRGDTQYF
NA TRBJ2-1 TRBV7-3 CASSSAAGGGYNEQFF
NA TRBJ2-1 TRBV7-2 CASRTGGSSYNEQFF
NA TRBJ1-2 TRBV19 CASRPPAGGYTF
medium-sized TRBJ1-4 TRBV5-1 CASSLATGGDEKLFF
few TRBJ1-2 TRBV6-1 CASSEGTGGFYGYTF
once TRBJ1-2 TRBV19 CASRTRGQGTYGYTF
NA TRBJ1-6 TRBV7-2 CASSLAREASPLHF
NA TRBJ1-5 TRBV5-8 CASSPGTLSNQPQHF
once TRBJ1-1 TRBV4-2 CASSQGYAGLNTEAFF
few TRBJ1-2 TRBV7-9 CASSLAHGYTF
NA TRBJ1-6 TRBV6-1 CASSVPQGEGSPLHF
NA TRBJ2-1 TRBV4-1 CASGDPLHEQFF
once TRBJ1-1 TRBV6-5 CASTRGKAFF